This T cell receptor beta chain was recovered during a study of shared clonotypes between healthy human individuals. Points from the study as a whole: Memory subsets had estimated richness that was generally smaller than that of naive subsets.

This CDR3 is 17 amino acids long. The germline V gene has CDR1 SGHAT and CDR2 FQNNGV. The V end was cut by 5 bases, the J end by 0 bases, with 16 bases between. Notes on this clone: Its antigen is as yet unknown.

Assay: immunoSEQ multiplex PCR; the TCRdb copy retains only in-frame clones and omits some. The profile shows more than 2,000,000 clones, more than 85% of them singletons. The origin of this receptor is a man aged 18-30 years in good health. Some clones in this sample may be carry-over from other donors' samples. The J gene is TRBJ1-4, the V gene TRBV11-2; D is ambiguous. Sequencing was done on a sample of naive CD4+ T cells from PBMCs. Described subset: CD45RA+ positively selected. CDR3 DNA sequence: TGTGCCAGCAGCCCCACACGGAGGAGCGCAACTAATGAAAAACTGTTTTTT. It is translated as CASSPTRRSATNEKLFF.